Detailed here is one TCR beta chain. This sample is drawn from a study of blood T cell repertoires in COVID-19. Turning to the study itself: Donors in the United States, Italy and Spain gave samples during acute or convalescent COVID-19. Sources were T cells, B-cell-depleted T cells, or PBMCs; the material itself was cDNA or gDNA.

As originally analysed: It was from reference gene primer amplification that nucleated cell counts were estimated. Only in-frame clones appear in the TCRdb table, and some are missing; sequencing was by immunoSEQ multiplex PCR. The DNA gave D and trimming, while V, J and clone size come from that table. Of about 140,000 clones listed, about four fifths are singletons. CDR1 SEHNR and CDR2 FQNEAQ come from the germline V gene (reference sequence). This CDR3 is built from 15 residues. The ends were cut back, 1 base at V and 2 bases at J, with 9 bases in the middle. The sequenced material came from peripheral blood. This receptor was identified in a human donor in a cohort sampled during active COVID-19. The chain is built from TRBV7-9 and TRBJ2-1, with a tentative D call TRBD2 (6 bases). CDR3 nucleotides: TGTGCCAGCAGCTTAGGGCGGGGTCCCTACAATGAGCAGTTCTTC. Translating it yields CASSLGRGPYNEQFF.